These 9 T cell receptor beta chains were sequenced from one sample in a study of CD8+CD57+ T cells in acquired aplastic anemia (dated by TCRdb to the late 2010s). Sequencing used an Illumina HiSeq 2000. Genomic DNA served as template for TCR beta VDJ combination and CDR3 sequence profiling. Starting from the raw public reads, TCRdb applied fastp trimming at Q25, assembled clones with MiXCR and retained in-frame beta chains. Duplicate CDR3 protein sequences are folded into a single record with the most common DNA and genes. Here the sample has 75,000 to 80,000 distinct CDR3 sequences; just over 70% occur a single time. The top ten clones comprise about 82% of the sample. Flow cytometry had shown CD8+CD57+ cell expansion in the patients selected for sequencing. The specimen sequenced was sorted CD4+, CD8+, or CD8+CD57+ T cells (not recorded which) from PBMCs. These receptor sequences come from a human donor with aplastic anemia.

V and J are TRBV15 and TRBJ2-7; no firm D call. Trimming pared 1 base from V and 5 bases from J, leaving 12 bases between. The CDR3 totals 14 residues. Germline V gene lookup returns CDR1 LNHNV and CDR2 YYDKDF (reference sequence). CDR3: CATSRVGVIDEQYF. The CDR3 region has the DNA TGTGCCACCAGCAGAGTTGGGGTCATCGACGAGCAGTACTTC.

The CDR3 nucleotides are TGTGCCAGCAGCGCTGGGAACTATGGCTACACCTTC. This codes for CASSAGNYGYTF. The chain joins TRBV7-2 to TRBJ1-2; D ambiguous. The ends were cut back, 5 bases at V and 2 bases at J, with 6 bases in the middle. There are 12 residues in the CDR3. Per germline, CDR1 SGHTA and CDR2 FQGNSA.

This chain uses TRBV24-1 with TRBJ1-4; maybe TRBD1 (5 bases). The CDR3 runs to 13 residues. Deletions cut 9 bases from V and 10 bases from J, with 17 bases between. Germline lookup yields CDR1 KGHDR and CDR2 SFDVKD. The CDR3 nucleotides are TGTGCCACCGGGACCGCCGAGGACGCAAAACTGTTTTTT. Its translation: CATGTAEDAKLFF.

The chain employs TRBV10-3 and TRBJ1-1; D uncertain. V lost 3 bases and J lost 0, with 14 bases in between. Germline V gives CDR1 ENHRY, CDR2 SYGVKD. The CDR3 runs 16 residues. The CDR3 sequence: CAISDQWQMMNTEAFF. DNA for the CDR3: TGTGCCATCAGTGATCAATGGCAGATGATGAACACTGAAGCTTTCTTT.

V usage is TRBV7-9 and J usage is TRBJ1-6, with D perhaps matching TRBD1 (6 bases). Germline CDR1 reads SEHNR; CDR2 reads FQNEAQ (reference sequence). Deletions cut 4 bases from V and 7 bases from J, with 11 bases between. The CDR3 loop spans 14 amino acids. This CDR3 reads CASSSGTPNSPLHF. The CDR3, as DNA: TGTGCCAGCAGCTCAGGGACACCGAATTCACCCCTCCACTTT.

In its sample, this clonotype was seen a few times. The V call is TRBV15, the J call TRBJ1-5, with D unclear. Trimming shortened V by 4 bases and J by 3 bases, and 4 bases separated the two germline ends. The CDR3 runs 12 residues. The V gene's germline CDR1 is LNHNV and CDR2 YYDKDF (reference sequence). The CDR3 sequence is CATSKFNQPQHF. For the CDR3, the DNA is TGTGCCACCAGCAAATTCAATCAGCCCCAGCATTTT.

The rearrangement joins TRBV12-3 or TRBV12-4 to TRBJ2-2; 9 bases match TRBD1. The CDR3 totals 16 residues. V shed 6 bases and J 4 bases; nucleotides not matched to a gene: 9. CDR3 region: CASRPSRDRATGELFF. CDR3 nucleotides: TGTGCCAGCAGACCATCCCGGGACAGGGCCACCGGGGAGCTGTTTTTT.

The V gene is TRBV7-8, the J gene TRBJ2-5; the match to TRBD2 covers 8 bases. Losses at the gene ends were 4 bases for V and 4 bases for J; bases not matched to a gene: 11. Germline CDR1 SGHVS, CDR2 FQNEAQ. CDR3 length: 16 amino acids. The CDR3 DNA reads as TGTGCCAGCAGCTCCTTTGCGGTAGCGGGACGAGAGACCCAGTACTTC. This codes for CASSSFAVAGRETQYF.

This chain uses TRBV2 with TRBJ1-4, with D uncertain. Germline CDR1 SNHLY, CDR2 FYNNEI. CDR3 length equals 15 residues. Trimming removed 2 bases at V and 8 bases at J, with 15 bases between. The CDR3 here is CASSERSTSVEKLFF. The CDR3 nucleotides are TGTGCCAGCAGTGAAAGGTCTACTAGTGTGGAAAAACTGTTTTTT.